Presented here are 2 T cell receptor beta chains from one specimen sequenced in a study of blood T cells in healthy people across ages. Through a sample-barcoded 5' primer and a J-beta primer mix, a second PCR was run for 7 to 11 cycles. One entry per CDR3 protein results from TCRdb running MiXCR on the 5' RACE reads. The sample lists around 820,000 distinct CDR3 sequences, 20% to 30% seen once, with around 3.6% in the top ten. This same sample was also part of a study on T cells of mothers and their children.

The sequenced sample was blood. The receptors come from a boy aged 5-17 years in good health.

V gene TRBV6-2 or TRBV6-3 combines with J gene TRBJ2-4; D is unresolved. V was pared by 6 bases and J by 7 bases, with 10 bases between. Germline CDR1 MNHEY, CDR2 SVGEGT. The CDR3 has 12 amino acids. The CDR3 region is CASSNSPNIQYF. CDR3 DNA: TGTGCCAGCAGCAACTCCCCGAACATTCAGTACTTC.

The genes are TRBV7-3 and TRBJ2-1; 12 nucleotides align to TRBD2. V was clipped by 5 bases and J by 10 bases; unmatched bases: 12. CDR1 is SGHTA and CDR2 is FQGTGA in the germline V gene. This CDR3 region has 16 residues. The CDR3 DNA is TGTGCCAGCAGCCCATCTAGCGGGAGGGCCAAAGGGGAGCAGTTCTTC. Translation gives CASSPSSGRAKGEQFF.